This entry describes one T cell receptor beta chain. This sample was included in a study of blood T cell repertoires in COVID-19. About the research overall: Both acute and convalescent COVID-19 samples were obtained from the United States, Italy and Spain. The cDNA or gDNA used as material had been derived from T cells, B-cell-depleted T cells, or PBMCs.

Authors' processing steps: Estimation of nucleated cell counts was performed using reference gene primer amplification. Data came from immunoSEQ multiplex PCR; TCRdb stores just in-frame clones and leaves some out. That table is the source of V, J and clone size, and D and trimming were worked out from the DNA. The sample lists 70,000 to 100,000 clones; 82% were seen once. V lost 5 bases and J lost 5; bases outside the gene matches: 5. Germline CDR1 MNHEY, CDR2 SVGEGT. The CDR3 is made up of 14 amino acids. Input material: peripheral blood. This TCR derives from a man aged 45-65 years with active or convalescent COVID-19. The V gene is TRBV6-2 or TRBV6-3, the J gene TRBJ1-5, with 8 bases identical to TRBD1. This chain's CDR3 is CASSQDRDHQPQHF. The CDR3 coding sequence is TGTGCCAGCAGTCAGGACAGGGACCATCAGCCCCAGCATTTT.